The clone carrying this TCR beta chain was observed at least ten times. Its matching antigen is unknown. The data were taken from a study of CD8 T cells in ankylosing spondylitis. Study outcomes and limitations: A motif of 8 or 9 highly homologous TCR beta variants was seen as apparently characteristic of ankylosing spondylitis blood. The authors found the disease-linked clones to be CD8+ and relatively rare in peripheral blood.

It was by quantitative 5'-RACE with molecular barcodes that TCR beta libraries were made. A single record per CDR3 protein comes from TCRdb applying MiXCR to the 5' RACE reads. Here the sample spans roughly 120,000 distinct CDR3 sequences, around 7% being singletons. V shed 1 base and J 2 bases; nucleotides not matched to a gene: 7. CDR1 SGHRS and CDR2 YFSETQ come from the germline V gene. The CDR3 contains 16 residues. The clonotype was recovered from a male donor with ankylosing spondylitis or in good health (not recorded which). The chain has TRBV5-1 and TRBJ2-7, with 9 bases identical to TRBD2. The sample consisted of blood, either unsorted or a sorted T cell fraction (not recorded which). CDR3 DNA sequence: TGCGCCAGCAGCTTGCTCCCTAGCGGGGACGCCTACGAGCAGTACTTC. It translates to CASSLLPSGDAYEQYF.